What follows are 2 T cell receptor beta chains derived from one specimen sequenced in a study of cytomegalovirus exposure and HLA in healthy donors. PCR amplification relied on 60 Vbeta primers (plus 13 Jbeta primers). Generated by immunoSEQ multiplex PCR, the TCRdb table keeps only in-frame clones and is missing some. The sample has about 140,000 clones; 70% to 75% are singletons. Sequencing was carried out using PBMCs. The receptors were gathered from a middle-aged woman in good health and CMV-seronegative.

This clone was recorded only once. The CDR3 DNA follows: TGTGCCAGCAGTCTCCGGGTTGGCACTGAAGCTTTCTTT. Translating it yields CASSLRVGTEAFF. The genes are TRBV28 and TRBJ1-1; the D is unclear. The germline CDR1 and CDR2 sequences are MDHEN and SYDVKM. V was shortened by 5 bases and J by 4 bases, with 11 bases between the two germline ends. The CDR3 spans 13 residues.

The chain recombines TRBV27 with TRBJ1-6; 8 bases match TRBD1. J was trimmed by 4 bases and V by 5 bases; bases with no gene match: 1. Germline V lookup: CDR1 MNHEY, CDR2 SMNVEV (reference sequence). The CDR3 is made up of 14 amino acids. This CDR3 is CASSTGGYNSPLHF. The CDR3 DNA sequence: TGTGCCAGCAGTACAGGGGGTTATAATTCACCCCTCCACTTT.